This paragraph reports one T cell receptor (beta chain). The antigen is not known. The data stem from a study of T cell responses to AZD1222 COVID-19 vaccine. Produced via immunoSEQ multiplex PCR; TCRdb's table is partial and in-frame only. The table lists 85,000 to 130,000 clones, 90% of them singletons, with 6.5% to 10% in the top ten. The study, taken as a whole, reports: Spike-wide coverage was observed for vaccine-associated CD4 TCRs, with dominant responses at 160-218 and 743-854. None of the repertoires were sampled until the peak T cell response had passed. Donors skewed white British and female; clonal diversity was possibly underestimated.

V lost 5 bases, J lost 2 bases, and 4 bases stayed unmatched. Per germline, CDR1 SEHNR and CDR2 FQNEAQ (reference sequence). This CDR3 region has 15 residues. This receptor was identified in an adult who received the AZD1222 COVID-19 vaccine. The V call is TRBV7-9, the J call TRBJ2-1; 9 bases are a match to TRBD1. Specimen: peripheral blood, collected 28 days after the second AZD1222 dose. For the CDR3, the DNA is TGTGCCAGCAGCCGAGGGACAGGGACCTACAATGAGCAGTTCTTC. Its protein product is CASSRGTGTYNEQFF.